The rows below give T cell receptor beta chains drawn from one sample of a study of shared clonotypes between healthy human individuals. Some clones are missing from TCRdb's copy, which holds only in-frame ones; the method was immunoSEQ multiplex PCR. The data show roughly 2.2 million clones, 85% to 95% seen once. The sequencing input was naive CD4+ T cells from PBMCs. These receptor sequences come from a young man in good health. Some clones in this sample may be carry-over from other donors' samples. Both conserved end residues are part of each CDR3. The order of the fields is J gene, clone size, V gene, D gene, CDR3 protein, CDR3 DNA. The D gene is left open where the match is weak. Size is omitted from some rows. Given values are once, few, many or a class for expanded clones.

TRBJ2-5 - TRBV6-1 - CASSGGRGYETQYF TGTGCCAGCAGTGGGGGCAGGGGATACGAGACCCAGTACTTC
TRBJ2-2 - TRBV7-3 - CASSLQGVKNTGELFF TGTGCCAGCAGCTTACAGGGCGTTAAGAACACCGGGGAGCTGTTTTTT
TRBJ2-5 - TRBV7-9 - CASSLYLAQYF TGTGCCAGCAGCTTATATTTGGCCCAGTACTTC
TRBJ1-1 - TRBV11-2 - CASSPGRGRTGDTEAFF TGTGCCAGCAGCCCTGGCCGGGGACGGACGGGTGACACTGAAGCTTTCTTT
TRBJ2-3 - TRBV5-1 - CASSFGGTQYF TGCGCCAGCAGCTTCGGGGGAACGCAGTATTTT
TRBJ1-5 once TRBV7-6 - CASSARPGTIGQPQHF TGTGCCAGCAGCGCGCGACCCGGGACGATTGGTCAGCCCCAGCATTTT
TRBJ1-2 - TRBV5-1 - CASSIGSETVGGYGYTF TGCGCCAGCAGCATAGGATCTGAGACAGTCGGGGGCTATGGCTACACCTTC
TRBJ1-1 - TRBV4-1 - CASSQDRGGHTEAFF TGCGCCAGCAGCCAAGATCGGGGAGGGCACACTGAAGCTTTCTTT
TRBJ1-1 - TRBV7-2 TRBD1 CASSSHPGQGVRAFF TGTGCCAGCAGCTCCCACCCCGGACAGGGGGTTCGGGCTTTCTTT
TRBJ1-5 - TRBV18 - CASSPSAGTENQPQHF TGTGCCAGCTCACCAAGCGCAGGGACGGAAAATCAGCCCCAGCATTTT
TRBJ1-5 - TRBV2 TRBD1 CASREDRGHFNQPQHF TGTGCCAGCAGGGAGGACAGGGGGCACTTTAATCAGCCCCAGCATTTT
TRBJ2-3 - TRBV7-7 - CASSFSRADTQYF TGTGCCAGCAGCTTTTCCCGGGCAGATACGCAGTATTTT
TRBJ2-2 - TRBV6-5 TRBD1 CASTRTGAGGELFF TGTGCCAGCACCCGGACAGGGGCGGGCGGGGAGCTGTTTTTT
TRBJ2-1 - TRBV12-5 - CASGLFSGNEQFF TGTGCTAGTGGTTTGTTTTCGGGGAATGAGCAGTTCTTC
TRBJ2-7 - TRBV5-1 TRBD1 CASSPTPGQGREQYF TGCGCCAGCAGCCCCACCCCGGGACAGGGCCGGGAGCAGTACTTC
TRBJ2-2 - TRBV2 TRBD1 CASSPQGSTGELFF TGTGCCAGCAGTCCACAGGGGAGCACCGGGGAGCTGTTTTTT
TRBJ2-1 - TRBV18 - CASSPGSVGEQFF TGTGCCAGCTCACCAGGGAGCGTTGGTGAGCAGTTCTTC
TRBJ2-1 - TRBV11-1 - CASSGGETGEGFF TGTGCCAGCAGCGGTGGTGAAACGGGAGAGGGGTTCTTC
TRBJ1-2 - TRBV28 - CASSLWVYGYTF TGTGCCAGCAGTTTATGGGTGTATGGCTACACCTTC
TRBJ2-5 - TRBV20-1 - CSATQETQYF TGCAGTGCTACACAAGAGACCCAGTACTTC
TRBJ1-2 - TRBV28 TRBD1 CASRDGTAYGYTF TGTGCCAGCAGGGACGGGACAGCCTATGGCTACACCTTC
TRBJ1-3 - TRBV6-1 - CASSEGPGSGNTIYF TGTGCCAGCAGTGAAGGCCCAGGCTCTGGAAACACCATATATTTT
TRBJ1-1 few TRBV2 TRBD1 CASSVDRVQAFF TGTGCCAGCAGTGTGGACAGGGTACAGGCTTTCTTT
TRBJ1-5 - TRBV7-3 - CASSLEGGNQPQHF TGTGCCAGCAGCTTGGAAGGGGGCAATCAGCCCCAGCATTTT
TRBJ2-5 - TRBV6-5 TRBD1 CASSISGQGDKTQYF TGTGCCAGCAGCATTTCGGGACAGGGGGACAAAACCCAGTACTTC
TRBJ2-7 - TRBV6-7 TRBD1 CASSYQELQGVSYEQYF TGTGCCAGCAGTTACCAAGAGTTACAGGGGGTCTCCTACGAGCAGTACTTC